The 24 T cell receptor beta chains below come from one sample, sequenced in a study of T cell responses to AZD1222 COVID-19 vaccine. Profiled with immunoSEQ multiplex PCR; TCRdb holds only in-frame clones, not every one. Here the sample spans some 150,000 clones, around 85% being singletons. Sequenced here: peripheral blood, sampled on day 0 of AZD1222 vaccination. Source of these receptors: an adult in good health.

This CDR3 is CASSQLGADPRETQYF. The CDR3 DNA is TGTGCCAGCAGCCAACTCGGGGCCGACCCAAGGGAGACCCAGTACTTC. The chain recombines TRBV27 with TRBJ2-5; D is perhaps TRBD1 or TRBD2 (5 bases each). The CDR3 runs to 16 residues. V was trimmed by 6 bases and J by 5 bases, leaving 22 bases between them. Germline loops: CDR1 MNHEY, CDR2 SMNVEV (reference sequence).

The J gene is TRBJ1-6, the V gene TRBV7-2; D is unclear. The length of the CDR3 is 16 residues. Germline V gene data show CDR1 as SGHTA and CDR2 as FQGNSA. Deletions cut 4 bases from V and 9 bases from J, with 19 bases between. The CDR3 DNA reads TGTGCCAGCAGCTACCAAAGGGAGGCAGCAGGTTCACCCCTCCACTTT. Its translation is CASSYQREAAGSPLHF.

The V gene is TRBV3-1 (or the pseudogene TRBV3-2), the J gene TRBJ2-7; D is uncertain. The CDR3 runs to 14 residues. Between the trimmed V and J ends, which lost 4 bases and 2 bases, there was a span of 12 bases. Germline V CDR1 and CDR2: LGHDT, YNNKEL (reference sequence). The CDR3 loop reads CASSPMDGTYEQYF. The CDR3 DNA reads as TGTGCCAGCAGCCCAATGGACGGAACCTACGAGCAGTACTTC.

The chain recombines TRBV20-1 with TRBJ2-3; TRBD2 matches 9 bases. The J segment lost 0 bases and the V segment lost 3 bases, leaving 1 base of the junction unmatched. The CDR3 consists of 14 residues. CDR1 is DFQATT and CDR2 is SNEGSKA in the germline V gene (reference sequence). The CDR3 loop reads CSASLAGSTDTQYF. CDR3 nucleotides: TGCAGTGCTAGTCTAGCGGGGAGCACAGATACGCAGTATTTT.

This chain uses TRBV3-1 (or the pseudogene TRBV3-2) with TRBJ1-6, with unresolved D. The length of the CDR3 is 12 residues. In germline, CDR1 is LGHDT, CDR2 YNNKEL (reference sequence). Between the trimmed V and J ends, which lost 10 bases and 6 bases, there was a span of 10 bases. The CDR3 spells CATSSGNSPLHF. The CDR3, as DNA: TGTGCCACCAGTTCGGGTAATTCACCCCTCCACTTT.

The chain carries TRBV18 and TRBJ1-5; 8 nucleotides match TRBD1. J lost 4 bases, V lost 0 bases, and 11 bases had no gene match. The CDR3 extends over 18 amino acids. CDR1 and CDR2 from the germline V gene are KGHSH and LQKENI. The CDR3 bases are TGTGCCAGCTCACCACCGATCGAACAGGGGGTAAGAAATCAGCCCCAGCATTTT. This gives the protein CASSPPIEQGVRNQPQHF.

CDR3 loop: CASSIAVTSDSYEQYF. The CDR3 DNA is TGTGCCAGTAGTATAGCCGTCACTAGCGACTCCTACGAGCAGTACTTC. The chain couples TRBV19 to TRBJ2-7; 7 nucleotides align to TRBD2. This CDR3 is built from 16 residues. Germline loops: CDR1 LNHDA, CDR2 SQIVND (reference sequence). V trimming: 1 base; J trimming: 0 bases; junction bases outside the gene matches: 6.

The chain links TRBV2 to TRBJ1-2; tentatively, D is TRBD1 (5 bases). The CDR3 is 14 amino acids. Trimming shortened V by 3 bases and J by 2 bases, and 10 bases separated the two germline ends. The germline CDR1 and CDR2 sequences are SNHLY and FYNNEI. This CDR3 is CASSEFGANYGYTF. As DNA, the CDR3 is TGTGCCAGCAGTGAGTTCGGGGCCAACTATGGCTACACCTTC.

V and J are TRBV30 and TRBJ1-2; TRBD1 matches at 7 bases. V shed 5 bases, J shed 8 bases, and the junction held 14 bases outside the gene matches. This CDR3 has 14 residues. Germline CDR1 reads GTSNPN; CDR2 reads SVGIG (reference sequence). The CDR3 spells CAWHQQGTRYGYTF. CDR3 coding DNA: TGTGCCTGGCATCAACAGGGGACCAGGTACGGCTACACCTTC.

V is TRBV6-5 and J is TRBJ1-2; 10 nucleotides match TRBD1. There are 14 residues in the CDR3. Germline V lookup: CDR1 MNHEY, CDR2 SVGAGI. V trimming: 5 bases; J trimming: 7 bases; junction bases outside the gene matches: 7. CDR3 amino acids: CASSPGTGVSGYTF. The CDR3 DNA reads TGTGCCAGCAGTCCCGGGACAGGGGTGTCTGGCTACACCTTC.

The chain combines TRBV19 with TRBJ2-1, with D possibly TRBD2 on 5 matching bases. From germline, CDR1 is LNHDA and CDR2 SQIVND (reference sequence). The CDR3 sequence is 15 residues long. V was clipped by 5 bases and J by 7 bases, with 18 bases between them. CDR3 residues: CASSPGAGRGNEQFF. CDR3 coding DNA: TGTGCCAGTAGTCCGGGCGCGGGTCGTGGGAATGAGCAGTTCTTC.

The chain carries TRBV7-2 and TRBJ1-1, with 7 bases matching TRBD1. Germline CDR1 reads SGHTA; CDR2 reads FQGNSA. The CDR3 loop spans 12 amino acids. Losses at the gene ends were 6 bases for V and 8 bases for J; bases not matched to a gene: 6. The CDR3 loop reads CASRSRGLEAFF. CDR3 sequence (DNA): TGTGCCAGCAGATCCAGGGGGTTAGAAGCTTTCTTT.

In this sample, this clone turned up a few times. V and J are TRBV4-2 and TRBJ2-7; D is uncertain. The germline gives CDR1 LGHNA, CDR2 YNFKEQ. Trimming took 0 bases from V and 0 from J, leaving 6 bases between them. The CDR3 contains 14 residues. The CDR3 reads CASSQEESSYEQYF. CDR3 DNA: TGTGCCAGCAGCCAAGAGGAGAGCTCCTACGAGCAGTACTTC.

The J gene is TRBJ1-2, the V gene TRBV3-1 (or the pseudogene TRBV3-2); D is uncertain. Germline lookup yields CDR1 LGHDT and CDR2 YNNKEL (reference sequence). CDR3 length: 11 residues. Trimming removed 3 bases at V and 8 bases at J, with 7 bases between. The CDR3 spells CASSHPRGYTF. The CDR3 DNA sequence: TGTGCCAGCAGCCACCCTCGGGGCTACACCTTC.

The chain uses TRBV2 and TRBJ1-1; 9 bases fit TRBD1. Germline V gene lookup returns CDR1 SNHLY and CDR2 FYNNEI. With 7 bases clipped from V and 2 bases from J, the junction kept 8 bases outside the gene matches. The CDR3 length is 15 residues. The CDR3 sequence: CASKRDRVGNTEAFF. The CDR3 coding sequence is TGTGCCAGCAAACGGGACAGGGTGGGAAACACTGAAGCTTTCTTT.

The J gene is TRBJ1-2, the V gene TRBV3-1 (or the pseudogene TRBV3-2); 7 bases align to TRBD1. Unmatched junction bases numbered 3, after V lost 4 bases and J lost 4 bases. The germline V gene has CDR1 LGHDT and CDR2 YNNKEL (reference sequence). This CDR3 region has 13 residues. The CDR3 DNA reads TGTGCCAGCAGCCGTACAGGGGTCTATGGCTACACCTTC. It yields the protein CASSRTGVYGYTF.

J is TRBJ2-3 and V is TRBV19, with 14 nucleotides matching TRBD2. From germline, CDR1 is LNHDA and CDR2 SQIVND (reference sequence). Germline trimming cut 6 bases from V and 0 bases from J; bases unmatched to any gene: 5. The CDR3 has 17 residues. The CDR3 loop reads CASSPRTSGRSTDTQYF. The CDR3 DNA sequence: TGTGCCAGTAGCCCCCGGACTAGCGGGAGGAGCACAGATACGCAGTATTTT.

The chain has TRBV6-5 and TRBJ1-3; 7 positions match TRBD1. V lost 6 bases and J lost 0; bases outside the gene matches: 5. The CDR3 runs 15 residues. Germline assignment: CDR1 MNHEY and CDR2 SVGAGI. CDR3 protein: CASRQGYSSGNTIYF. CDR3 nucleotides: TGTGCCAGCAGACAGGGGTACAGCTCTGGAAACACCATATATTTT.

This CDR3 is CSGSGAGGATDTQYF. CDR3 nucleotide sequence: TGCAGCGGTTCTGGGGCGGGGGGCGCCACAGATACGCAGTATTTT. The V and J genes are TRBV29-1 and TRBJ2-3; TRBD2 aligns across 8 bases. The CDR3 contains 15 residues. With V trimmed by 7 bases and J by 2 bases, 11 bases remained unmatched. Germline V CDR1 and CDR2: SQVTM, ANQGSEA.

This chain links TRBV7-9 with TRBJ2-2, with D tentatively TRBD2 (7 bases). Germline V gene sequence: CDR1 SEHNR, CDR2 FQNEAQ (reference sequence). This CDR3 spans 17 amino acids. Trimming shortened V by 5 bases and J by 4 bases, and 20 bases separated the two germline ends. Written as DNA, the CDR3 is TGTGCCAGCAGCCCACCCTCTCGAGGGGGGGGCACCGGGGAGCTGTTTTTT. Its protein is CASSPPSRGGGTGELFF.

The V call is TRBV7-9, the J call TRBJ2-2; D not certain. Trimming shortened V by 6 bases and J by 3 bases, and 14 bases separated the two germline ends. The CDR3 length is 15 residues. Germline-derived CDR1 and CDR2 are SEHNR and FQNEAQ (reference sequence). CDR3 residues: CASSSGVTYTGELFF. As DNA, the CDR3 is TGTGCCAGCAGTTCTGGGGTTACCTACACCGGGGAGCTGTTTTTT.

J is TRBJ2-7 and V is TRBV12-3 or TRBV12-4, with 8 bases that match TRBD1. The CDR3 contains 13 residues. V lost 6 bases and J lost 5; bases outside the gene matches: 6. The DNA for the CDR3 is TGTGCCAGCAGGGGAGACAGGGGTCACGAGCAGTACTTC. Its protein is CASRGDRGHEQYF.

The DNA of the CDR3 is TGTGCCAGCAGTGAAAGGGCCAACGTCCTGACTTTC. Protein product: CASSERANVLTF. The chain joins TRBV2 to TRBJ2-6, with D hard to call. Looked up from germline, CDR1 is SNHLY and CDR2 is FYNNEI. This CDR3 comprises 12 residues. Trimming cost V 2 bases and J 5 bases, with 1 base left between them.

V and J are TRBV11-2 and TRBJ1-2; 9 bases are shared with TRBD1. Germline V gene sequence: CDR1 SGHAT, CDR2 FQNNGV. The J segment lost 3 bases and the V segment lost 7 bases, leaving 3 bases of the junction unmatched. The CDR3 sequence is 13 residues long. CDR3 DNA sequence: TGTGCCAGCACCGACAGGGGGGACTATGGCTACACCTTC. This translates into CASTDRGDYGYTF.